The clone carrying this T cell receptor beta chain was seen just once. The data belong to a study of blood T cell repertoires in COVID-19. Study at large: Nucleic acid was either cDNA or gDNA, and it came from T cells, B-cell-depleted T cells, or PBMCs.

The V gene's germline CDR1 is MDHEN and CDR2 SYDVKM. The CDR3 has 14 residues. With 2 bases removed from V and 6 bases from J, the gap between germline ends came to 11 bases. Original data processing: Reference gene primer amplification gave nucleated cell count estimates. Some clones are missing from TCRdb's copy, which holds only in-frame ones; the method was immunoSEQ multiplex PCR. Clone size and V and J calls were adopted from that table, with D and trimming inferred from the DNA. The table records roughly 200,000 clones, approximately 82% of them present only once. The receptor comes from a human donor in a cohort sampled during active COVID-19. The rearrangement links TRBV28 to TRBJ1-5; D unresolved. The specimen was peripheral blood. The CDR3 DNA follows: TGTGCCAGCAGTTTAATGCGGCTCGGTCAGCCCCAGCATTTT. It specifies CASSLMRLGQPQHF.